This T cell receptor (beta chain) was sequenced during a study of blood T cell repertoires in COVID-19. Turning to the study itself: The United States, Italy and Spain were the sources of the acute and convalescent COVID-19 samples. T cells, B-cell-depleted T cells, or PBMCs supplied cDNA or gDNA.

Some clones are missing from TCRdb's copy, which holds only in-frame ones; the method was immunoSEQ multiplex PCR. The sample lists about 290,000 clones, roughly 89% occurring once. From germline, CDR1 is SGHTA and CDR2 FQGNSA. The CDR3 is made up of 16 amino acids. Deletions cut 0 bases from V and 1 base from J, with 7 bases between. Participant-reported clinical history was the basis for cohort assignment. For recovered donors of Cohort 3, there were two negative PCRs, clearance, or symptom resolution. The specimen was PBMCs or T cells enriched from blood (not recorded which). This chain uses TRBV7-2 with TRBJ2-6; D call uncertain. The origin of this receptor is a woman between 40 and 50 years old who had recovered from COVID-19. CDR3 in DNA: TGTGCCAGCAGCTTAGCTCCCCAATCTGGGGCCAACGTCCTGACTTTC. Protein sequence: CASSLAPQSGANVLTF. Based on the CDR3 plus reference TRBV7-2 and TRBJ2-6, the full variable domain is GAGVSQSPSNKVTEKGKDVELRCDPISGHTALYWYRQSLGQGLEFLIYFQGNSAPDKSGLPSDRFSAERTGGSVSTLTIQRTQQEDSAVYLCASSLAPQSGANVLTFGAGSRLTVL.